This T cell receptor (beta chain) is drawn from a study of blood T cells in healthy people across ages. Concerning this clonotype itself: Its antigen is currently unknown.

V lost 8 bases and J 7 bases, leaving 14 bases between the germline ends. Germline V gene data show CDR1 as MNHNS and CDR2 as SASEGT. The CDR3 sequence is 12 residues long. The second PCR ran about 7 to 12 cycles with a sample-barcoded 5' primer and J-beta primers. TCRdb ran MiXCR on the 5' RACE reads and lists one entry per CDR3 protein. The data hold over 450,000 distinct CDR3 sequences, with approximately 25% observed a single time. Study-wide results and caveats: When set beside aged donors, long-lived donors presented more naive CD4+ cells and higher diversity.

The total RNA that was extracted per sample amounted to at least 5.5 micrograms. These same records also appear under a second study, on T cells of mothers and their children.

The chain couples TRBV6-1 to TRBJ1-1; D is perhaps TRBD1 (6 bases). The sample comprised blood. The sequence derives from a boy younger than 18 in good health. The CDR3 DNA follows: TGTGCCAGCTTGGGGGCGGGTGTTGAAGCTTTCTTT. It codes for CASLGAGVEAFF.